The 31 T cell receptor beta chains below were found in one sample sequenced in a study of identical twins. One entry per CDR3 protein results from TCRdb running MiXCR on the 5' RACE reads. The profile shows about 720,000 distinct CDR3 sequences, 15% to 20% of them singletons. These data also featured in a second study, about T cells expressing NK-cell markers.

Sequencing used PBMCs. The receptors were gathered from a woman younger than 35 in good health.

This clonotype was seen only a few times. The J gene is TRBJ2-7, the V gene TRBV6-5; D ambiguous. Germline CDR1 MNHEY, CDR2 SVGAGI. The V gene lost 0 bases and the J gene lost 0 bases, with 9 bases spanning the gap. The CDR3 totals 15 residues. The CDR3 coding sequence is TGTGCCAGCAGTTACTCGAAACCCGGCTCCTACGAGCAGTACTTC. It yields the protein CASSYSKPGSYEQYF.

This clonotype was recorded a few times. J is TRBJ2-3 and V is TRBV29-1; 15 nucleotides agree with TRBD2. This CDR3 has 14 residues. The junction had 7 bases not matched to a gene; V was cut back by 8 bases and J by 7 bases. The germline V gene has CDR1 SQVTM and CDR2 ANQGSEA. CDR3 DNA: TGCAGCCCTCGGACTAGCGGGAGGGGGAATACGCAGTATTTT. The encoded protein is CSPRTSGRGNTQYF.

The chain is built from TRBV29-1 and TRBJ2-3, with 8 bases that match TRBD1. The junction had 3 bases not matched to a gene; V was cut back by 4 bases and J by 3 bases. CDR3 length: 13 residues. Germline values: CDR1 SQVTM, CDR2 ANQGSEA. CDR3 sequence reads: CSVGQGSTDTQYF. CDR3 bases: TGCAGCGTTGGACAGGGGAGTACAGATACGCAGTATTTT.

This rearrangement joins TRBV5-1 to TRBJ2-1; D is perhaps TRBD1 or TRBD2 (7 bases each). Trimming removed 4 bases from V and 1 base from J, with 12 bases in between. Germline CDR1 and CDR2: SGHRS and YFSETQ. The CDR3 contains 15 residues. CDR3 nucleotide sequence: TGCGCCAGCAGCGCAGGGGGGGCATCCTACAATGAGCAGTTCTTC. Its protein product is CASSAGGASYNEQFF.

This sequence joins TRBV27 and TRBJ1-5; no clear D gene. CDR1 and CDR2 (germline): MNHEY, SMNVEV (reference sequence). V was cut by 1 base and J by 1 base, with 11 bases left in between. The CDR3 runs 16 residues. The DNA for the CDR3 is TGTGCCAGCAGTTTATTTGGGCCGCGAAGCAATCAGCCCCAGCATTTT. Residues: CASSLFGPRSNQPQHF.

The chain recombines TRBV20-1 with TRBJ1-2; D is unresolved. The CDR3 loop spans 15 amino acids. Germline CDR1 and CDR2: DFQATT and SNEGSKA (reference sequence). The ends were cut back, 0 bases at V and 2 bases at J, with 13 bases in the middle. The CDR3 loop reads CSARDRRLPNYGYTF. The CDR3 region has the DNA TGCAGTGCTAGAGATCGGCGGCTGCCCAACTATGGCTACACCTTC.

This clonotype came up a few times. The V gene is TRBV6-4, the J gene TRBJ2-1; 10 nucleotides align to TRBD2. J was trimmed by 7 bases and V by 6 bases; bases with no gene match: 9. CDR3 length equals 15 residues. The germline V gene has CDR1 MRHNA and CDR2 SNTAGT. Here the CDR3 reads CASRPIAGGLNEQFF. The CDR3 DNA reads as TGTGCCAGCAGGCCGATAGCGGGGGGATTAAATGAGCAGTTCTTC.

The table lists this clonotype with a few counts. This chain connects TRBV18 to TRBJ1-1; D is unclear. Germline lookup yields CDR1 KGHSH and CDR2 LQKENI. CDR3 size: 13 residues. V lost 8 bases to trimming and J lost 3 bases, with 13 bases between them. As DNA, the CDR3 is TGTGCCAGCACGACACCGGGTCACACTGAAGCTTTCTTT. Protein: CASTTPGHTEAFF.

The chain links TRBV29-1 to TRBJ2-3; TRBD2 might be the D (5 bases). This CDR3 spans 14 amino acids. The V end was cut by 6 bases, the J end by 6 bases, with 19 bases between. Germline loops: CDR1 SQVTM, CDR2 ANQGSEA. The CDR3 nucleotides are TGCAGCGTCGTGAAAGCGGCCGTGGGGGATACGCAGTATTTT. This encodes CSVVKAAVGDTQYF.

The V call is TRBV6-5, the J call TRBJ2-1; 8 positions agree with TRBD2. The J segment lost 7 bases and the V segment lost 3 bases, leaving 8 bases of the junction unmatched. This CDR3 has 15 residues. Germline CDR1 is MNHEY and CDR2 is SVGAGI. This CDR3 reads CASSYGGRRLNEQFF. Here the CDR3 DNA reads TGTGCCAGCAGTTATGGCGGGAGGCGCTTGAATGAGCAGTTCTTC.

This clonotype turned up a few times. This chain links TRBV7-2 with TRBJ2-7, with TRBD1 identical over 7 bases. J gave up 2 bases and V 6 bases, and 7 bases lay outside the gene matches. CDR3 length: 14 residues. Germline values: CDR1 SGHTA, CDR2 FQGNSA. The CDR3: CASSTGVGAYEQYF. Here the CDR3 DNA reads TGTGCCAGCAGTACAGGGGTAGGGGCCTACGAGCAGTACTTC.

The J gene is TRBJ2-7, the V gene TRBV18; TRBD2 agrees at 13 bases. The J segment lost 6 bases and the V segment lost 2 bases, leaving 7 bases of the junction unmatched. Germline loops: CDR1 KGHSH, CDR2 LQKENI. This CDR3 has 16 residues. This chain's CDR3 is CASSPGLAGANPEQYF. The DNA of the CDR3 is TGTGCCAGCTCACCAGGACTAGCGGGAGCGAACCCCGAGCAGTACTTC.

The chain has TRBV6-5 and TRBJ2-5; D not resolved. Trimming took off 0 bases at V and 5 bases at J, with 16 bases between the two ends. The CDR3 is 16 residues long. Germline CDR1 and CDR2: MNHEY and SVGAGI. CDR3 in DNA: TGTGCCAGCAGTTACTCGTATTTGCAGGTCGAGGAGACCCAGTACTTC. Translation: CASSYSYLQVEETQYF.

This clonotype showed up just a few times. The chain is built from TRBV20-1 and TRBJ2-7; 8 positions agree with TRBD1. The CDR3 covers 14 residues. Germline CDR1 is DFQATT and CDR2 is SNEGSKA (reference sequence). With 5 bases clipped from V and 3 bases from J, the junction kept 9 bases outside the gene matches. The CDR3 DNA is TGCAGTGCTTCAGTGGGACAGGTATACTACGAGCAGTACTTC. Protein: CSASVGQVYYEQYF.

The J gene is TRBJ1-3, the V gene TRBV18, with a tentative D call TRBD1 (5 bases). Trimming shortened V by 2 bases and J by 0 bases, and 11 bases separated the two germline ends. Looked up from germline, CDR1 is KGHSH and CDR2 is LQKENI. This CDR3 comprises 16 residues. CDR3 sequence reads: CASSPWAGHSGNTIYF. The CDR3 DNA reads as TGTGCCAGCTCACCATGGGCAGGACACTCTGGAAACACCATATATTTT.

This clonotype was detected only a few times. The CDR3 region is CASTLLTGYTEAFF. CDR3 nucleotides: TGTGCCAGTACCCTGCTCACAGGGTACACTGAAGCTTTCTTT. This sequence joins TRBV6-1 and TRBJ1-1; D may be TRBD1 (6 bases). In germline, CDR1 is MNHNS, CDR2 SASEGT. V was trimmed by 9 bases and J by 3 bases, leaving 17 bases between them. The CDR3 totals 14 residues.

This chain uses TRBV29-1 with TRBJ2-7; no reliable D call. The CDR3 extends over 15 amino acids. Trimming removed 6 bases from V and 0 bases from J, with 18 bases in between. The germline V gene has CDR1 SQVTM and CDR2 ANQGSEA. This CDR3 reads CSVIRRLLSSYEQYF. The CDR3 bases are TGCAGCGTCATACGCCGGCTCTTAAGCTCCTACGAGCAGTACTTC.

This rearrangement joins TRBV20-1 to TRBJ2-1; the match to TRBD2 covers 8 bases. Germline CDR1 reads DFQATT; CDR2 reads SNEGSKA (reference sequence). The CDR3 is 16 residues long. The ends lost 3 bases at V and 3 bases at J; junction bases unmatched: 10. CDR3 nucleotide sequence: TGCAGTGCTAGGAGGAGCGGGAGTGCCAACTACAATGAGCAGTTCTTC. This sequence encodes CSARRSGSANYNEQFF.

This clonotype appeared a few times. The chain joins TRBV10-3 to TRBJ2-7, with D possibly TRBD2 on 7 matching bases. CDR1 is ENHRY and CDR2 is SYGVKD in the germline V gene. The CDR3 contains 14 residues. Deletions cut 10 bases from V and 5 bases from J, with 21 bases between. The CDR3, as DNA: TGTGCCACCGAGTGGGGGGGCCCTCTCCACGAGCAGTACTTC. The encoded protein is CATEWGGPLHEQYF.

The rearrangement uses TRBV11-2 and TRBJ2-1; 8 bases are a match to TRBD2. With V trimmed by 5 bases and J by 3 bases, 6 bases remained unmatched. The germline gives CDR1 SGHAT, CDR2 FQNNGV. The CDR3 consists of 15 residues. DNA for the CDR3: TGTGCCAGCAGCCCAAATAGCGGGGTCTACAATGAGCAGTTCTTC. The encoded protein is CASSPNSGVYNEQFF.

This clonotype was observed a few times. V and J are TRBV7-8 and TRBJ2-5; 10 bases line up with TRBD2. There are 15 residues in the CDR3. V shed 3 bases and J 2 bases; nucleotides not matched to a gene: 3. Germline CDR1 reads SGHVS; CDR2 reads FQNEAQ. The CDR3 sequence: CASSFTSGEQETQYF. In DNA form, the CDR3 reads TGTGCCAGCAGCTTTACTAGCGGGGAACAAGAGACCCAGTACTTC.

V and J are TRBV20-1 and TRBJ1-5; maybe TRBD1 (6 bases). Germline V gives CDR1 DFQATT, CDR2 SNEGSKA (reference sequence). V was clipped by 5 bases and J by 7 bases, with 18 bases between them. This CDR3 is 14 amino acids long. CDR3 bases: TGCAGTGCTGGATCTGTGGGGGGCTTACAGCCCCAGCATTTT. This codes for CSAGSVGGLQPQHF.

This clonotype has just a few counts. The CDR3 nucleotides read TGTGCCAGCAGTTTAGGGGGGGCAGGGGCTTTCTTT. It yields the protein CASSLGGAGAFF. This rearrangement joins TRBV12-3 or TRBV12-4 to TRBJ1-1, with D perhaps TRBD1 (6 bases). The CDR3 length is 12 residues. V lost 1 base, J lost 11 bases, and 11 bases lay in between.

J is TRBJ1-1 and V is TRBV5-1; tentative D call: TRBD1 (6 bases). CDR3 length equals 15 residues. Germline V gene sequence: CDR1 SGHRS, CDR2 YFSETQ. Trimming stripped 4 bases from V and 3 bases from J, with 16 bases between. The CDR3 DNA is TGCGCCAGCAGCCCGGGGGCGAGGTGGGACACTGAAGCTTTCTTT. It specifies CASSPGARWDTEAFF. The full variable domain, rest sourced from reference TRBV5-1 and TRBJ1-1, is KAGVTQTPRYLIKTRGQQVTLSCSPISGHRSVSWYQQTPGQGLQFLFEYFSETQRNKGNFPGRFSGRQFSNSRSEMNVSTLELGDSALYLCASSPGARWDTEAFFGQGTRLTVV.

This clonotype appeared a few times. The genes are TRBV20-1 and TRBJ1-2, with D possibly TRBD1 on 6 matching bases. Looked up from germline, CDR1 is DFQATT and CDR2 is SNEGSKA (reference sequence). The CDR3 is made up of 15 amino acids. V dropped 0 bases and J dropped 6 bases, with 17 bases sitting between them. The CDR3, as DNA: TGCAGTGCTAGAGATCATAACGGCAGGGGCGATGGCTACACCTTC. It yields the protein CSARDHNGRGDGYTF.

The sample holds many counts of this clonotype. The CDR3 DNA follows: TGTGCCAGCAGCACGCGCCCCACGGGCTATGGCTACACCTTC. Protein sequence: CASSTRPTGYGYTF. The V gene is TRBV12-3 or TRBV12-4, the J gene TRBJ1-2; D unclear. Trimming removed 6 bases at V and 4 bases at J, with 15 bases between. The CDR3 consists of 14 residues.

There are a few counts of this clonotype. This chain links TRBV12-3 or TRBV12-4 with TRBJ2-1; tentative D call: TRBD1 (6 bases). The CDR3 sequence is 12 residues long. The V end was cut by 2 bases, the J end by 13 bases, with 12 bases between. CDR3 residues: CASSLRDTGQFF. CDR3 bases: TGTGCCAGCAGTTTAAGGGACACCGGTCAGTTCTTC.

This clonotype was picked up a small number of times. The rearrangement uses TRBV20-1 and TRBJ2-1, with 9 bases identical to TRBD2. This CDR3 contains 16 residues. From germline, CDR1 is DFQATT and CDR2 SNEGSKA (reference sequence). V dropped 3 bases and J dropped 8; count of bases not matched to a gene: 14. For the CDR3, the DNA is TGCAGTGCTAGGACCCCTGGCGGGGGGGCGGTCTATGAGCAGTTCTTC. Translation: CSARTPGGGAVYEQFF.

This clonotype occurred a few times. The chain employs TRBV20-1 and TRBJ2-7; D is uncertain. The CDR3 is 17 amino acids. The germline V and J ends were trimmed by 5 bases and 1 base, with 24 bases remaining between them. Germline V lookup: CDR1 DFQATT, CDR2 SNEGSKA (reference sequence). CDR3 amino acids: CSAHKLSRTFLSYEQYF. DNA of the CDR3: TGCAGTGCTCATAAGTTATCCAGGACCTTTTTATCCTACGAGCAGTACTTC.

This clonotype has more than one count but fewer than ten. The genes are TRBV11-3 and TRBJ2-3; 8 positions agree with TRBD2. The CDR3 has 16 amino acids. With 3 bases clipped from V and 9 bases from J, the junction kept 14 bases outside the gene matches. Germline loops: CDR1 SGHNT, CDR2 YENEEA. CDR3 loop: CASSFQAGSASGTQYF. CDR3 bases: TGTGCCAGCAGCTTCCAAGCGGGTTCAGCTAGCGGGACGCAGTATTTT.

This clonotype was observed a handful of times. This rearrangement joins TRBV12-5 to TRBJ1-5; D is unclear. The germline V gene has CDR1 LGHNT and CDR2 FRNRAP. The CDR3 spans 13 residues. V shed 7 bases and J shed 0 bases, with 7 bases lying between them. This CDR3 reads CASVEYSNQPQHF. CDR3 nucleotide sequence: TGTGCTAGTGTCGAGTATAGCAATCAGCCCCAGCATTTT. The variable domain in full, with the rest retrieved from reference TRBV12-5 and TRBJ1-5, is DARVTQTPRHKVTEMGQEVTMRCQPILGHNTVFWYRQTMMQGLELLAYFRNRAPLDDSGMPKDRFSAEMPDATLATLKIQPSEPRDSAVYFCASVEYSNQPQHFGDGTRLSIL.